These 17 T cell receptor beta chains share one sample of origin, sequenced in a study of shared clonotypes between healthy human individuals (TCRdb year 2020). Library preparation used the immunoSEQ multiplex PCR assay. What TCRdb holds here is the immuneACCESS table cut down to in-frame rearrangements. Part of the clones is not present; checked against another copy, under half of the missing clones reflect an unresolved V gene, and the others are unexplained. In this sample the table shows 1,400,000 or so clones, 98% to 99% of which occur a single time. 0.3% to 0.45% of the sample goes to the ten largest clones. Sequenced: naive CD4+ T cells sorted from blood. Sample cell subset or site, as interpreted from the label and publication: CD45RA+ positively selected. These receptors were taken from a man aged 25 to 45 in good health.

The chain carries TRBV4-3 and TRBJ2-2, with TRBD1 matching over 8 bases. Germline loops: CDR1 LGHNA, CDR2 YSLEER. The junction had 8 bases not matched to a gene; V was cut back by 0 bases and J by 5 bases. CDR3 size: 17 residues. The CDR3 region is CASSQDSRGHSTGELFF. CDR3 DNA sequence: TGCGCCAGCAGCCAAGATTCCAGGGGGCATTCTACCGGGGAGCTGTTTTTT.

This chain connects TRBV28 to TRBJ2-2, with 7 bases fitting TRBD1. The CDR3 spans 14 residues. CDR1 and CDR2 (germline): MDHEN, SYDVKM. After removal of 2 bases from V and 6 bases from J, the junction contained 3 bases not matched to a gene. The CDR3 nucleotides are TGTGCCAGCAGTTTAGAGGGGGCCTCCGGGGAGCTGTTTTTT. Amino acid sequence: CASSLEGASGELFF.

This clone was seen a single time. V and J are TRBV4-1 and TRBJ2-3; D not resolved. Trimming left V 1 base short and J 5 bases short, with 16 bases between. Per germline, CDR1 MGHRA and CDR2 YSYEKL. This CDR3 comprises 16 residues. The CDR3 spells CASSQAQLQVLDTQYF. The CDR3 nucleotides are TGCGCCAGCAGCCAAGCGCAACTCCAGGTTTTAGATACGCAGTATTTT.

The J gene is TRBJ1-2, the V gene TRBV2; 7 positions match TRBD1. The CDR3 runs to 14 residues. Looked up from germline, CDR1 is SNHLY and CDR2 is FYNNEI. The J segment lost 3 bases and the V segment lost 6 bases, leaving 7 bases of the junction unmatched. The CDR3 protein is CASREDRTHYGYTF. The DNA for the CDR3 is TGTGCCAGCAGGGAGGACAGGACCCACTATGGCTACACCTTC. Full variable domain (remainder filled in from reference TRBV2 and TRBJ1-2): EPEVTQTPSHQVTQMGQEVILRCVPISNHLYFYWYRQILGQKVEFLVSFYNNEISEKSEIFDDQFSVERPDGSNFTLKIRSTKLEDSAMYFCASREDRTHYGYTFGSGTRLTVV.

The chain combines TRBV18 with TRBJ2-5, with 10 nucleotides matching TRBD2. V was clipped by 3 bases and J by 4 bases; unmatched bases: 8. Germline V lookup: CDR1 KGHSH, CDR2 LQKENI. The CDR3 runs to 16 residues. CDR3 in DNA: TGTGCCAGCTCACCGAATCTAGCGGGAGAGGTAGAGACCCAGTACTTC. Its protein product is CASSPNLAGEVETQYF.

The J gene is TRBJ2-1, the V gene TRBV5-4; possibly TRBD1 or TRBD2 for D (5 bases each). V lost 5 bases and J 7 bases, leaving 28 bases between the germline ends. The CDR3 sequence is 18 residues long. The germline V gene encodes CDR1 SGHNT and CDR2 YYREEE (reference sequence). The CDR3 loop reads CASSPGHGRTGLWNEQFF. CDR3 bases: TGTGCCAGCAGTCCGGGGCACGGACGGACTGGTTTGTGGAATGAGCAGTTCTTC. Combining the CDR3 with reference TRBV5-4 and TRBJ2-1 gives the whole variable domain ETGVTQSPTHLIKTRGQQVTLRCSSQSGHNTVSWYQQALGQGPQFIFQYYREEENGRGNFPPRFSGLQFPNYSSELNVNALELDDSALYLCASSPGHGRTGLWNEQFFGPGTRLTVL.

This chain connects TRBV4-1 to TRBJ2-2, with D maybe TRBD2 (6 bases). V dropped 4 bases and J dropped 4 bases, with 13 bases sitting between them. Germline CDR1 is MGHRA and CDR2 is YSYEKL. This CDR3 comprises 15 residues. CDR3: CASSLAGRPTGELFF. CDR3 in DNA: TGCGCCAGCAGCCTGGCGGGACGCCCCACCGGGGAGCTGTTTTTT.

The chain carries TRBV7-2 and TRBJ2-1; D possibly uses TRBD1 or TRBD2 (6 bases each). The V and J ends lost 5 bases and 4 bases respectively, with 18 bases between them. The CDR3 runs 16 residues. From germline, CDR1 is SGHTA and CDR2 FQGNSA. DNA for the CDR3: TGTGCCAGCAGCCCACCCAGGCAGGGGACTTACAATGAGCAGTTCTTC. Translating it yields CASSPPRQGTYNEQFF.

This chain joins TRBV19 and TRBJ1-2; the D gene is possibly TRBD1 (5 bases). Per germline, CDR1 LNHDA and CDR2 SQIVND (reference sequence). V was clipped by 4 bases and J by 2 bases, with 17 bases between them. This CDR3 has 16 amino acids. The CDR3 coding sequence is TGTGCCAGTAGTAGAGGGGTCCGCCAACCCAACTATGGCTACACCTTC. It translates to CASSRGVRQPNYGYTF.

This clone was observed a single time. The chain joins TRBV9 to TRBJ2-1; D uncertain. The V gene's germline CDR1 is SGDLS and CDR2 YYNGEE. This CDR3 spans 13 amino acids. The ends were cut back, 0 bases at V and 9 bases at J, with 10 bases in the middle. The CDR3 protein is CASSVVEWSEQFF. The CDR3 region has the DNA TGTGCCAGCAGCGTAGTGGAGTGGAGTGAGCAGTTCTTC.

This chain joins TRBV28 and TRBJ1-2, with 8 bases matching TRBD1. The germline V gene encodes CDR1 MDHEN and CDR2 SYDVKM. Trimming at V came to 2 bases and at J to 6 bases, leaving 5 bases not matched to a gene. This CDR3 has 14 residues. CDR3 sequence (DNA): TGTGCCAGCAGTTTAGTTCAGGGGGCTCATGGCTACACCTTC. It is translated as CASSLVQGAHGYTF.

The rearrangement uses TRBV29-1 and TRBJ2-1; D call uncertain. This CDR3 has 16 residues. Trimming removed 7 bases from V and 0 bases from J, with 19 bases in between. Germline V lookup: CDR1 SQVTM, CDR2 ANQGSEA. The CDR3 coding sequence is TGCAGCGCCCCGAAAACTACACCAAACTCCTACAATGAGCAGTTCTTC. The encoded protein is CSAPKTTPNSYNEQFF.

The chain recombines TRBV28 with TRBJ1-5, with 10 bases aligning to TRBD1. Germline trimming cut 6 bases from V and 0 bases from J; bases unmatched to any gene: 8. Germline V gives CDR1 MDHEN, CDR2 SYDVKM. The CDR3 extends over 17 amino acids. The CDR3 is CASRPGQGGHSNQPQHF. For the CDR3, the DNA is TGTGCCAGCAGGCCCGGACAGGGGGGCCATAGCAATCAGCCCCAGCATTTT.

The genes are TRBV7-2 and TRBJ2-2; possibly TRBD1 for D (6 bases). Germline CDR1 reads SGHTA; CDR2 reads FQGNSA. Trimming stripped 3 bases from V and 2 bases from J, with 19 bases between. The CDR3 consists of 18 residues. The CDR3 loop is CASSFGRGSTINTGELFF. The CDR3 nucleotides are TGTGCCAGCAGCTTCGGCAGGGGTTCGACTATAAACACCGGGGAGCTGTTTTTT.

V usage is TRBV11-1 and J usage is TRBJ2-1; unclear D gene. V dropped 1 base and J dropped 2 bases, with 9 bases sitting between them. The CDR3 totals 15 residues. Germline V lookup: CDR1 SGHAT, CDR2 FQDESV (reference sequence). Here the CDR3 DNA reads TGTGCCAGCAGCTTAGATTCCAGCCCCTACAATGAGCAGTTCTTC. Translating gives CASSLDSSPYNEQFF.

V is TRBV29-1 and J is TRBJ2-1; TRBD2 matches 7 bases. This CDR3 region has 15 residues. Germline V lookup: CDR1 SQVTM, CDR2 ANQGSEA. In nucleotides, the CDR3 is TGCAGTGCGGGGGATCAAGCGAGCTCCTACAATGAGCAGTTCTTC. This translates into CSAGDQASSYNEQFF.

Turning to this clone: Different DNA sequences within this sample yield the same CDR3. The V gene is TRBV20-1, the J gene TRBJ2-5; D is uncertain. There are 11 residues in the CDR3. Trimming took off 1 base at V and 5 bases at J, with 5 bases between the two ends. Germline-derived CDR1 and CDR2 are DFQATT and SNEGSKA (reference sequence). For the CDR3, the DNA is TGCAGTGCTAGAGTTGCGGAGACCCAGTACTTC. It codes for CSARVAETQYF.